This TCR beta chain emerged from a study of HIV-infected patients and healthy controls. Only a few counts were recorded for this clonotype. Trimming cost V 1 base and J 10 bases, with 11 bases left between them. The CDR3 sequence is 14 residues long. CDR1 and CDR2 (germline): KGHSH, LQKENI. TCRdb passed the 5' RACE reads through MiXCR, listing each CDR3 protein once. In the table there are roughly 70,000 distinct CDR3 sequences, around 16% of which are singletons. This chain links TRBV18 with TRBJ1-6, with D maybe TRBD1 (5 bases). The clonotype comes from a human donor in good health. The sequencing sample was made of CD4+ T cells from blood. CDR3 sequence: CASSPQAGDSPLHF. CDR3 in DNA: TGTGCCAGCTCACCACAGGCCGGGGACTCACCCCTCCACTTT.